Each of the 21 T cell receptor beta chains below was sequenced from the same sample in a study of blood T cell repertoires in COVID-19. TCRdb's table, derived via immunoSEQ multiplex PCR, lists solely in-frame clones and lacks some. The data show 70,000 to 100,000 clones, approximately 80% seen once. Sequenced input: peripheral blood. Receptors originate from a woman of 80 years or more with acute or convalescent COVID-19.

The chain joins TRBV24-1 to TRBJ2-5; 8 nucleotides match TRBD2. Losses at the gene ends were 4 bases for V and 1 base for J; bases not matched to a gene: 7. The germline V gene encodes CDR1 KGHDR and CDR2 SFDVKD. The CDR3 has 16 amino acids. DNA of the CDR3: TGTGCCACCAGTGAGGCCCGGGGGGGGTCCCAAGAGACCCAGTACTTC. Translated: CATSEARGGSQETQYF.

This chain joins TRBV3-1 (or the pseudogene TRBV3-2) and TRBJ2-5; D may be TRBD2 (7 bases). Trimming took off 1 base at V and 5 bases at J, with 14 bases between the two ends. The CDR3 is made up of 15 amino acids. In germline, CDR1 is LGHDT, CDR2 YNNKEL (reference sequence). For the CDR3, the DNA is TGTGCCAGCAGCCAAGTGGGGGGGGCTCGGGAGACCCAGTACTTC. This encodes CASSQVGGARETQYF.

V gene TRBV7-8 combines with J gene TRBJ1-5; D is possibly TRBD1 (6 bases). The germline gives CDR1 SGHVS, CDR2 FQNEAQ. V lost 5 bases to trimming and J lost 9 bases, with 14 bases between them. This CDR3 spans 13 amino acids. CDR3 amino acids: CASSQGWSWPQHF. The CDR3 coding sequence is TGTGCCAGCAGCCAGGGGTGGTCTTGGCCCCAGCATTTT. The full variable domain, in which reference TRBV7-8 and TRBJ1-5 provide the parts outside the CDR3, is GAGVSQSPRYKVAKRGQDVALRCDPISGHVSLFWYQQALGQGPEFLTYFQNEAQLDKSGLPSDRFFAERPEGSVSTLKIQRTQQEDSAVYLCASSQGWSWPQHFGDGTRLSIL.

The chain carries TRBV3-1 (or the pseudogene TRBV3-2) and TRBJ2-1; TRBD2 might be the D (5 bases). The germline V gene encodes CDR1 LGHDT and CDR2 YNNKEL (reference sequence). Between the trimmed V and J ends, which lost 6 bases and 3 bases, there was a span of 9 bases. The CDR3 spans 13 residues. CDR3 nucleotide sequence: TGTGCCAGCAGTAGAGGGCTCTACAATGAGCAGTTCTTC. This gives the protein CASSRGLYNEQFF.

The chain recombines TRBV6-2 or TRBV6-3 with TRBJ1-6; 7 nucleotides match TRBD1. Trimming cost V 2 bases and J 3 bases; bases outside gene matches: 7. The CDR3 has 17 residues. Germline assignment: CDR1 MNHEY and CDR2 SVGEGT. The CDR3 sequence is CASSYRGQAYYNSPLHF. The CDR3 DNA is TGTGCCAGCAGTTACCGTGGACAGGCCTACTATAATTCACCCCTCCACTTT.

This chain joins TRBV7-2 and TRBJ2-2; D might be TRBD1 (6 bases). This CDR3 region has 18 residues. V dropped 8 bases and J dropped 3 bases, with 25 bases sitting between them. Looked up from germline, CDR1 is SGHTA and CDR2 is FQGNSA. The CDR3 DNA is TGTGCCAGCGAACCCTCTGAAACTTGGGCAGGGGACACCGGGGAGCTGTTTTTT. Translated, it gives CASEPSETWAGDTGELFF. Full variable domain (outside the CDR3, taken from reference TRBV7-2 and TRBJ2-2): GAGVSQSPSNKVTEKGKDVELRCDPISGHTALYWYRQSLGQGLEFLIYFQGNSAPDKSGLPSDRFSAERTGGSVSTLTIQRTQQEDSAVYLCASEPSETWAGDTGELFFGEGSRLTVL.

The chain has TRBV9 and TRBJ2-2; no reliable D call. Trimming shortened V by 0 bases and J by 5 bases, and 5 bases separated the two germline ends. Germline CDR1 SGDLS, CDR2 YYNGEE. The CDR3 covers 13 residues. The CDR3 DNA sequence: TGTGCCAGCAGCGTAGTCGGGACCGGGGAGCTGTTTTTT. Translation: CASSVVGTGELFF.

This clone was seen a few times. CDR3 coding DNA: TGTGCCAGCAGGGACGGAGGGCAGCCCCAGCATTTT. Amino acids: CASRDGGQPQHF. The gene calls are TRBV28 and TRBJ1-5, with D unclear. The germline CDR1 and CDR2 sequences are MDHEN and SYDVKM. Trimming took off 6 bases at V and 7 bases at J, with 10 bases between the two ends. The CDR3 is made up of 12 amino acids.

CDR3 loop: CASSALAGGFPYEQYF. CDR3 in DNA: TGTGCCAGCAGCGCGCTAGCGGGAGGCTTCCCCTACGAGCAGTACTTC. This chain links TRBV7-2 with TRBJ2-7; TRBD2 agrees at 11 bases. The trim removed 5 bases at V and 2 bases at J, leaving 8 bases unmatched. CDR3 length equals 16 residues. Germline CDR1 SGHTA, CDR2 FQGNSA.

The chain has TRBV6-6 and TRBJ2-7; 8 nucleotides align to TRBD1. Germline-derived CDR1 and CDR2 are MNHNY and SVGAGI (reference sequence). The length of the CDR3 is 14 residues. After removal of 10 bases from V and 4 bases from J, the junction contained 12 bases not matched to a gene. The CDR3 DNA reads as TGTGCCACCCAGGACGGCAGGGGGCTTTACGAGCAGTACTTC. Encoded protein: CATQDGRGLYEQYF.

This rearrangement joins TRBV27 to TRBJ2-5; TRBD1 might be the D (6 bases). Germline-derived CDR1 and CDR2 are MNHEY and SMNVEV (reference sequence). This CDR3 has 15 residues. V gave up 3 bases and J gave up 0 bases, with 11 bases separating them. As DNA, the CDR3 is TGTGCCAGCAGTTTTACAGGGATCTACCAAGAGACCCAGTACTTC. The encoded protein is CASSFTGIYQETQYF.

The chain employs TRBV7-2 and TRBJ1-3, with 11 positions matching TRBD1. The CDR3 is 15 amino acids. With V trimmed by 5 bases and J by 4 bases, 4 bases remained unmatched. Germline V gene lookup returns CDR1 SGHTA and CDR2 FQGNSA. The CDR3: CASSTGQGVGNTIYF. Here the CDR3 DNA reads TGTGCCAGCAGCACGGGACAGGGGGTCGGAAACACCATATATTTT.

This clone appeared a few times. The J gene is TRBJ2-7, the V gene TRBV7-2, with D hard to call. This CDR3 contains 12 residues. Germline CDR1 SGHTA, CDR2 FQGNSA. V gave up 5 bases and J gave up 7 bases, with 12 bases separating them. In DNA, the CDR3 is TGTGCCAGCAGCCCCGGGTGGAGTGAGCAGTACTTC. Protein sequence: CASSPGWSEQYF.

This sequence joins TRBV5-1 and TRBJ2-1, with 9 bases aligning to TRBD2. The germline gives CDR1 SGHRS, CDR2 YFSETQ. V lost 4 bases and J lost 7; bases outside the gene matches: 3. CDR3 length: 13 amino acids. The CDR3 DNA sequence: TGCGCCAGCAGCGGGACTAGCCTGAATGAGCAGTTCTTC. Translated: CASSGTSLNEQFF.

The chain combines TRBV2 with TRBJ2-4; D uncertain. Germline CDR1 is SNHLY and CDR2 is FYNNEI. There are 15 residues in the CDR3. V lost 1 base, J lost 0 bases, and 7 bases lay in between. Written as DNA, the CDR3 is TGTGCCAGCAGTGAAGAGCTCCTAGCCAAAAACATTCAGTACTTC. Its protein product is CASSEELLAKNIQYF.

CDR3 bases: TGTGCCAGCAGCTTAGTAGGACAGTCAAACTACGAGCAGTACTTC. Protein: CASSLVGQSNYEQYF. The rearrangement uses TRBV11-2 and TRBJ2-7, with D maybe TRBD1 (6 bases). Germline values: CDR1 SGHAT, CDR2 FQNNGV. CDR3 size: 15 residues. The V and J ends lost 1 base and 3 bases respectively, with 13 bases between them.

This clone has only a few counts. The chain uses TRBV30 and TRBJ2-3; TRBD2 matches 8 bases. The V segment lost 5 bases and the J segment 5 bases; nucleotides outside the gene matches: 6. The CDR3 has 13 amino acids. The germline CDR1 and CDR2 sequences are GTSNPN and SVGIG (reference sequence). CDR3 coding DNA: TGTGCCTGGGCGGGGGGTAATGGAGATACGCAGTATTTT. Translated: CAWAGGNGDTQYF.

CDR3 bases: TGTGCCAGCTCAAAGGGGCAGGGGGCTATTGGCACTGAAGCTTTCTTT. Encoded protein: CASSKGQGAIGTEAFF. This chain uses TRBV18 with TRBJ1-1; 8 nucleotides match TRBD1. Trimming removed 5 bases from V and 4 bases from J; junction bases left unmatched: 12. The CDR3 runs 16 residues. Germline V gene data show CDR1 as KGHSH and CDR2 as LQKENI. The variable domain in full, completed from reference TRBV18 and TRBJ1-1, reads NAGVMQNPRHLVRRRGQEARLRCSPMKGHSHVYWYRQLPEEGLKFMVYLQKENIIDESGMPKERFSAEFPKEGPSILRIQQVVRGDSAAYFCASSKGQGAIGTEAFFGQGTRLTVV.

V gene TRBV7-9 combines with J gene TRBJ2-7; 7 positions agree with TRBD1. The germline V gene has CDR1 SEHNR and CDR2 FQNEAQ (reference sequence). The CDR3 consists of 14 residues. V gave up 5 bases and J gave up 1 base; unmatched junction bases: 5. The chain's CDR3 is CASSTRTGSYEQYF. Here the CDR3 DNA reads TGTGCCAGCAGCACTAGGACAGGATCCTACGAGCAGTACTTC.

V usage is TRBV7-2 and J usage is TRBJ1-6; 8 nucleotides align to TRBD1. V dropped 2 bases and J dropped 8; count of bases not matched to a gene: 2. Germline CDR1 SGHTA, CDR2 FQGNSA. This CDR3 has 14 amino acids. CDR3 in amino acids: CASSLRQGHSPLHF. The CDR3 region has the DNA TGTGCCAGCAGCTTAAGACAGGGGCATTCACCCCTCCACTTT.

The rearrangement uses TRBV7-9 and TRBJ2-3; possibly TRBD2 for D (6 bases). Between the trimmed V and J ends, which lost 1 base and 0 bases, there was a span of 11 bases. Per germline, CDR1 SEHNR and CDR2 FQNEAQ (reference sequence). The CDR3 is 16 amino acids. This chain's CDR3 is CASSLVGGPSTDTQYF. The CDR3 nucleotides read TGTGCCAGCAGCTTAGTGGGGGGACCTAGCACAGATACGCAGTATTTT.